Shown below are 32 T cell receptor beta chains from a single sample sequenced in a study of blood T cell repertoires in COVID-19 (TCRdb year 2020). Library creation used the immunoSEQ multiplex PCR assay. TCRdb mirrors the immuneACCESS table, restricted to in-frame sequences. Some clones are absent from its copies; in checked studies, under half trace to an unresolved V gene, and the reason for the others is unknown. This sample gives under 300,000 clones in total; 80% to 90% of them show up just once. The ten biggest clones cover about an eighth of the sample. Sequencing was carried out using peripheral blood. These receptors were obtained from a woman in her 70s with COVID-19, enrolled during active disease.

V usage is TRBV19 and J usage is TRBJ1-2; 7 nucleotides line up with TRBD1. This CDR3 is built from 11 residues. Germline V gene data show CDR1 as LNHDA and CDR2 as SQIVND (reference sequence). The V segment lost 9 bases and the J segment 10 bases; nucleotides outside the gene matches: 8. CDR3 sequence reads: CASGGTAYYTF. In nucleotides, the CDR3 is TGTGCCAGCGGAGGGACAGCCTACTACACCTTC.

This sequence joins TRBV7-3 and TRBJ1-2; perhaps TRBD1 as D (5 bases). CDR1 SGHTA and CDR2 FQGTGA come from the germline V gene. Between the trimmed V and J ends, which lost 1 base and 3 bases, there was a span of 12 bases. The CDR3 length is 15 residues. The DNA of the CDR3 is TGTGCCAGCAGCTTAAGGGGCGGGGATGACTATGGCTACACCTTC. Translation: CASSLRGGDDYGYTF.

In its sample, this clone was seen once. The chain recombines TRBV3-1 (or the pseudogene TRBV3-2) with TRBJ1-1; maybe TRBD1 (6 bases). The CDR3 consists of 15 residues. The ends were cut back, 4 bases at V and 6 bases at J, with 18 bases in the middle. Germline V gene sequence: CDR1 LGHDT, CDR2 YNNKEL (reference sequence). CDR3 coding DNA: TGTGCCAGCAGCCCATTACTTCCAGGGGAAGCTGAAGCTTTCTTT. This codes for CASSPLLPGEAEAFF.

The rearrangement links TRBV6-5 to TRBJ2-3, with 11 positions matching TRBD2. V shed 2 bases and J 2 bases; nucleotides not matched to a gene: 3. This CDR3 comprises 16 residues. CDR1 is MNHEY, CDR2 SVGAGI, per germline. This chain's CDR3 is CASSYTSGGPTDTQYF. In DNA, the CDR3 is TGTGCCAGCAGTTACACTAGCGGGGGACCCACAGATACGCAGTATTTT.

This sequence joins TRBV4-2 and TRBJ1-1, with D perhaps matching TRBD1 (6 bases). V dropped 1 base and J dropped 5 bases, with 23 bases sitting between them. In germline, CDR1 is LGHNA, CDR2 YNFKEQ. The length of the CDR3 is 18 residues. The CDR3 region has the DNA TGTGCCAGCAGCCAAGGGCTGCGGGGGGCGCGGGTCAATACTGAAGCTTTCTTT. Translating gives CASSQGLRGARVNTEAFF.

The V gene is TRBV14, the J gene TRBJ2-7; the D gene is possibly TRBD1 (5 bases). Germline lookup yields CDR1 SGHDN and CDR2 FVKESK. V lost 1 base and J 5 bases, leaving 9 bases between the germline ends. CDR3 length: 13 amino acids. CDR3 loop: CASSQVTVDEQYF. The CDR3 DNA reads as TGTGCCAGCAGCCAAGTGACAGTTGACGAGCAGTACTTC.

The chain uses TRBV11-3 and TRBJ2-1, with 9 positions matching TRBD1. Germline-derived CDR1 and CDR2 are SGHNT and YENEEA. Trimming cost V 3 bases and J 6 bases; bases outside gene matches: 6. The length of the CDR3 is 15 residues. The CDR3 bases are TGTGCCAGCAGCTTGGGGACAGGGCCGTCCAATGAGCAGTTCTTC. Encoded protein: CASSLGTGPSNEQFF.

In DNA, the CDR3 is TGTGCCAGTAGTATAGGACTAGCGGGGAACACAGATACGCAGTATTTT. Its protein product is CASSIGLAGNTDTQYF. The chain joins TRBV19 to TRBJ2-3; 11 nucleotides agree with TRBD2. Germline assignment: CDR1 LNHDA and CDR2 SQIVND (reference sequence). With V trimmed by 1 base and J by 2 bases, 2 bases remained unmatched. The CDR3 runs 16 residues.

The V call is TRBV5-4, the J call TRBJ1-2, with 10 bases identical to TRBD1. The germline gives CDR1 SGHNT, CDR2 YYREEE (reference sequence). With 0 bases clipped from V and 8 bases from J, the junction kept 7 bases outside the gene matches. There are 15 residues in the CDR3. The DNA for the CDR3 is TGTGCCAGCAGCTTGGATCCGACAGGGGGCGGCGGCTACACCTTC. Translating gives CASSLDPTGGGGYTF.

The rearrangement uses TRBV18 and TRBJ2-3; 8 bases match TRBD1. This CDR3 has 17 amino acids. With V trimmed by 0 bases and J by 5 bases, 10 bases remained unmatched. The V gene's germline CDR1 is KGHSH and CDR2 LQKENI. CDR3 sequence reads: CASSPPPDRGIEDTQYF. Here the CDR3 DNA reads TGTGCCAGCTCACCACCTCCTGACAGGGGAATCGAAGATACGCAGTATTTT.

The chain uses TRBV4-2 and TRBJ1-4; D is possibly TRBD1 (5 bases). Germline-derived CDR1 and CDR2 are LGHNA and YNFKEQ. The CDR3 spans 16 residues. The ends were cut back, 3 bases at V and 5 bases at J, with 16 bases in the middle. CDR3 coding DNA: TGTGCCAGCAGCCAGGAGACAGATGAAGGGAATGAAAAACTGTTTTTT. Protein product: CASSQETDEGNEKLFF.

The V gene is TRBV5-6, the J gene TRBJ2-5, with a weak D call TRBD2 (6 bases). There are 14 residues in the CDR3. V lost 0 bases and J 2 bases, leaving 8 bases between the germline ends. Per germline, CDR1 SGHDT and CDR2 YYEEEE. Here the CDR3 reads CASSLGGIQETQYF. The DNA of the CDR3 is TGTGCCAGCAGCTTGGGCGGGATACAAGAGACCCAGTACTTC.

J is TRBJ2-5 and V is TRBV9; TRBD1 aligns across 7 bases. The length of the CDR3 is 12 residues. CDR1 and CDR2 from the germline V gene are SGDLS and YYNGEE. V shed 3 bases and J 5 bases; nucleotides not matched to a gene: 1. The CDR3: CASSARGETQYF. CDR3 in DNA: TGTGCCAGCAGCGCCAGGGGGGAGACCCAGTACTTC.

The rearrangement links TRBV30 to TRBJ2-5, with 8 bases matching TRBD2. V was clipped by 3 bases and J by 4 bases; unmatched bases: 7. Germline V lookup: CDR1 GTSNPN, CDR2 SVGIG (reference sequence). The CDR3 is 14 amino acids. The CDR3, as DNA: TGTGCCTGGAGAGATCGGGGGGGCAGAGAGACCCAGTACTTC. Translating it yields CAWRDRGGRETQYF. Using reference TRBV30 and TRBJ2-5 for the parts outside the CDR3, the full variable domain is SQTIHQWPATLVQPVGSPLSLECTVEGTSNPNLYWYRQAAGRGLQLLFYSVGIGQISSEVPQNLSASRPQDRQFILSSKKLLLSDSGFYLCAWRDRGGRETQYFGPGTRLLVL.

The V call is TRBV6-1, the J call TRBJ2-5; 9 nucleotides line up with TRBD1. This CDR3 comprises 13 residues. Germline CDR1 MNHNS, CDR2 SASEGT. Trimming cost V 6 bases and J 7 bases; bases outside gene matches: 6. CDR3 coding DNA: TGTGCCAGCAGCGAGACAGGGGGGGTGACCCAGTACTTC. Amino acids: CASSETGGVTQYF.

This chain connects TRBV5-1 to TRBJ1-5; D may be TRBD1 (6 bases). The germline CDR1 and CDR2 sequences are SGHRS and YFSETQ. V lost 1 base and J lost 5, with 10 bases in between. The CDR3 is made up of 14 amino acids. The CDR3 bases are TGCGCCAGCAGCTTGCCAGGGGAAGATCAGCCCCAGCATTTT. Translation gives CASSLPGEDQPQHF.

The chain employs TRBV7-2 and TRBJ2-7; TRBD2 agrees at 8 bases. Germline V CDR1 and CDR2: SGHTA, FQGNSA. The length of the CDR3 is 18 residues. After removal of 2 bases from V and 0 bases from J, the junction contained 12 bases not matched to a gene. CDR3 loop: CASSLISWVAGRSYEQYF. CDR3 in DNA: TGTGCCAGCAGCTTAATCTCGTGGGTAGCGGGGCGCTCCTACGAGCAGTACTTC. The full variable domain, its missing parts supplied by reference TRBV7-2 and TRBJ2-7, is GAGVSQSPSNKVTEKGKDVELRCDPISGHTALYWYRQSLGQGLEFLIYFQGNSAPDKSGLPSDRFSAERTGGSVSTLTIQRTQQEDSAVYLCASSLISWVAGRSYEQYFGPGTRLTVT.

The chain couples TRBV21-1 to TRBJ2-1; the table gives TRBD2 as D, unverified against the DNA. TRBV21-1 is reported as a pseudogene. The CDR3 length is 10 residues. This CDR3 is CASTRRRQFF. In nucleotides, the CDR3 is TGTGCCAGCACCCGGAGGAGGCAGTTCTTC.

This chain links TRBV24-1 with TRBJ2-2; D gene unclear. Germline V gene lookup returns CDR1 KGHDR and CDR2 SFDVKD. The length of the CDR3 is 14 residues. V was pared by 6 bases and J by 3 bases, with 10 bases between. CDR3 DNA: TGTGCCACCAGTACACCTCGGGACACCGGGGAGCTGTTTTTT. As protein: CATSTPRDTGELFF.

V usage is TRBV12-5 and J usage is TRBJ1-1; D gene ambiguous. The CDR3 is 15 residues long. The germline V gene has CDR1 LGHNT and CDR2 FRNRAP. Between the trimmed V and J ends, which lost 7 bases and 4 bases, there was a span of 19 bases. CDR3 sequence: CASASVRTPSTEAFF. CDR3 DNA sequence: TGTGCTAGTGCTTCGGTCCGGACTCCTAGCACTGAAGCTTTCTTT. The full variable domain, completed using reference TRBV12-5 and TRBJ1-1, is DARVTQTPRHKVTEMGQEVTMRCQPILGHNTVFWYRQTMMQGLELLAYFRNRAPLDDSGMPKDRFSAEMPDATLATLKIQPSEPRDSAVYFCASASVRTPSTEAFFGQGTRLTVV.

The chain combines TRBV7-9 with TRBJ1-4, with 7 bases aligning to TRBD1. V shed 5 bases and J 4 bases; nucleotides not matched to a gene: 7. Germline V gene sequence: CDR1 SEHNR, CDR2 FQNEAQ (reference sequence). The CDR3 extends over 15 amino acids. The CDR3 reads CASSQGQGDNEKLFF. CDR3 bases: TGTGCCAGCAGCCAGGGGCAGGGGGATAATGAAAAACTGTTTTTT.

The CDR3 sequence is CASSPQRNTGELFF. The CDR3 nucleotides are TGTGCCAGCAGTCCCCAGCGGAACACCGGGGAGCTGTTTTTT. The chain recombines TRBV6-5 with TRBJ2-2; unclear D gene. This CDR3 is 14 amino acids long. Trimming cost V 5 bases and J 1 base, with 8 bases left between them. Germline CDR1 and CDR2: MNHEY and SVGAGI.

The chain recombines TRBV2 with TRBJ1-4, with D unclear. The CDR3 consists of 14 residues. Looked up from germline, CDR1 is SNHLY and CDR2 is FYNNEI. The ends were cut back, 4 bases at V and 5 bases at J, with 11 bases in the middle. The CDR3 reads CASSGIWRNEKLFF. The CDR3 DNA reads TGTGCCAGCAGTGGGATTTGGAGGAATGAAAAACTGTTTTTT.

The chain carries TRBV12-3 or TRBV12-4 and TRBJ1-1; perhaps TRBD1 as D (6 bases). Trimming took 5 bases from V and 3 from J, leaving 10 bases between them. This CDR3 spans 13 amino acids. The CDR3 nucleotides read TGTGCCAGCAGTACTACAGGGCACACTGAAGCTTTCTTT. Residues: CASSTTGHTEAFF.

This chain joins TRBV7-2 and TRBJ2-1, with 13 bases fitting TRBD2. The junction had 11 bases not matched to a gene; V was cut back by 4 bases and J by 5 bases. The CDR3 totals 18 residues. Germline assignment: CDR1 SGHTA and CDR2 FQGNSA. The CDR3 bases are TGTGCCAGCAGCTCACTAGCGGGGGGGTTCCGACCCGACAATGAGCAGTTCTTC. Its translation is CASSSLAGGFRPDNEQFF.

The count of this clone is one. The CDR3 loop reads CASSARDPEGEQFF. The DNA of the CDR3 is TGTGCCAGCAGCGCCCGGGACCCGGAGGGAGAGCAGTTCTTC. The chain couples TRBV9 to TRBJ2-1; perhaps TRBD2 as D (6 bases). Germline V gene lookup returns CDR1 SGDLS and CDR2 YYNGEE. Trimming took off 3 bases at V and 10 bases at J, with 17 bases between the two ends. The CDR3 is made up of 14 amino acids. Drawing the rest from reference TRBV9 and TRBJ2-1, the complete variable domain is DSGVTQTPKHLITATGQRVTLRCSPRSGDLSVYWYQQSLDQGLQFLIQYYNGEERAKGNILERFSAQQFPDLHSELNLSSLELGDSALYFCASSARDPEGEQFFGPGTRLTVL.

This clone was seen only a few times. The chain combines TRBV2 with TRBJ2-2; the D gene is possibly TRBD1 (7 bases). Germline CDR1 SNHLY, CDR2 FYNNEI. The CDR3 extends over 15 amino acids. The V and J ends lost 6 bases and 4 bases respectively, with 15 bases between them. The CDR3 loop is CASSAAQGGTGELFF. The CDR3 DNA follows: TGTGCCAGCAGCGCCGCCCAGGGGGGCACCGGGGAGCTGTTTTTT.

The V gene is TRBV19, the J gene TRBJ1-3; TRBD1 is a possible D gene (5 bases). Germline V gene lookup returns CDR1 LNHDA and CDR2 SQIVND (reference sequence). The CDR3 extends over 15 amino acids. V was pared by 5 bases and J by 0 bases, with 11 bases between. The CDR3 DNA reads as TGTGCCAGTAGTGTATCGGGGGGCTCTGGAAACACCATATATTTT. This translates into CASSVSGGSGNTIYF.

V gene TRBV6-6 combines with J gene TRBJ2-1, with TRBD1 as a possible D gene (5 bases). Germline V gene sequence: CDR1 MNHNY, CDR2 SVGAGI (reference sequence). Trimming stripped 7 bases from V and 0 bases from J, with 13 bases between. This CDR3 comprises 15 residues. CDR3 sequence: CASNQGAFSYNEQFF. The CDR3 DNA reads TGTGCCAGCAACCAAGGGGCCTTCTCCTACAATGAGCAGTTCTTC.

A note on this clone: Other nucleotide sequences from this sample produce the same CDR3. This chain connects TRBV20-1 to TRBJ1-2; 9 bases are a match to TRBD1. Trimming took 6 bases from V and 8 from J; bases not matched to a gene: 4. Germline assignment: CDR1 DFQATT and CDR2 SNEGSKA (reference sequence). This CDR3 spans 11 amino acids. CDR3 amino acids: CSARDREGYTF. The CDR3 DNA follows: TGCAGTGCCCGGGACAGGGAAGGCTACACCTTC.

The V and J genes are TRBV9 and TRBJ2-4; 8 bases align to TRBD1. Germline trimming cut 3 bases from V and 0 bases from J; bases unmatched to any gene: 5. Germline V gene sequence: CDR1 SGDLS, CDR2 YYNGEE. CDR3 size: 16 residues. The CDR3 sequence: CASSEQGAGAKNIQYF. The CDR3 DNA is TGTGCCAGCAGCGAGCAGGGGGCGGGAGCCAAAAACATTCAGTACTTC.

The chain couples TRBV6-2 or TRBV6-3 to TRBJ2-1; 10 bases match TRBD1. V dropped 5 bases and J dropped 7; count of bases not matched to a gene: 8. The length of the CDR3 is 15 residues. Germline assignment: CDR1 MNHEY and CDR2 SVGEGT. The CDR3 sequence is CASSPPGTGVNEQFF. The CDR3 DNA follows: TGTGCCAGCAGTCCCCCCGGGACAGGGGTGAATGAGCAGTTCTTC.